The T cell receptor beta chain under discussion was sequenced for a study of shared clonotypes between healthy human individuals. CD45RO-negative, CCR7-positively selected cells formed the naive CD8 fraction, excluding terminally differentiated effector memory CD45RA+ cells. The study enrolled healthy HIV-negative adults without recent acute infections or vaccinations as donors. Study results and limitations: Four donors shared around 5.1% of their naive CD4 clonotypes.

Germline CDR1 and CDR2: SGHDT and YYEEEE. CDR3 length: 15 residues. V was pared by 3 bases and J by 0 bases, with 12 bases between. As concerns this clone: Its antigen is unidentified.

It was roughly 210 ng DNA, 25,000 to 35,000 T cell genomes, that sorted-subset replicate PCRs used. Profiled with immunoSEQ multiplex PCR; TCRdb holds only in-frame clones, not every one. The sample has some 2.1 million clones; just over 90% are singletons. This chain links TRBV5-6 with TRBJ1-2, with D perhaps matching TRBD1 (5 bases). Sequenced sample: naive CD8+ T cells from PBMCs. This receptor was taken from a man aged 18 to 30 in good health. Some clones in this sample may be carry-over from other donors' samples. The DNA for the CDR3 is TGTGCCAGCAGCTCCCGGGGGTCACCTAACTATGGCTACACCTTC. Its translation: CASSSRGSPNYGYTF.